The TCR beta chain under discussion was sequenced for a study of T cells after yellow fever vaccination. Study-wide points: Booster sampling recovered most clones from primary vaccination (around 96% CD4, around 88% CD8).

The CDR3 extends over 14 amino acids. Germline V gene lookup returns CDR1 ENHRY and CDR2 SYGVKD. In TCRdb, the 5' RACE reads were re-called with MiXCR into one record per CDR3 protein. The table records a few hundred thousand distinct CDR3 sequences, approximately 6.7% of them present only once. As for this clonotype: Its specificity is unknown. This sequence may be a read error, since a much larger clone differs from it by one base.

This sample comprised CD4+ T cells sorted from PBMCs, obtained on the day of the yellow fever booster vaccination. This sequence was found in a man aged 25 to 40 who received the YFV17D yellow fever vaccine. J is TRBJ1-2 and V is TRBV10-3, with 7 bases aligning to TRBD1. The CDR3 spells CAISERGQGYAYTF. For the CDR3, the DNA is TGTGCCATCAGTGAGAGGGGGCAGGGCTATGCCTACACCTTC.